The 2 T cell receptor beta chains presented below share a single source sample, sequenced in a study. TCRdb keeps only in-frame clones here, not all; method: immunoSEQ multiplex PCR. Of some 68,000 clones listed, 80% to 95% are singletons. Sequenced: PBMCs. These receptors were obtained from a man aged 35 to 55 with rheumatoid arthritis.

The V gene is TRBV12-5, the J gene TRBJ2-1; 8 nucleotides align to TRBD1. CDR1 and CDR2 from the germline V gene are LGHNT and FRNRAP. The CDR3 covers 16 residues. With V trimmed by 2 bases and J by 1 base, 4 bases remained unmatched. The CDR3 coding sequence is TGTGCTAGTGGTTTGAGCACAGGGGGTTCCTACAATGAGCAGTTCTTC. It specifies CASGLSTGGSYNEQFF.

This chain joins TRBV5-8 and TRBJ1-6; no clear D gene. CDR3 length: 15 amino acids. Germline lookup yields CDR1 SGHTS and CDR2 YDEGEE. V dropped 2 bases and J dropped 3 bases, with 9 bases sitting between them. The CDR3 region has the DNA TGTGCCAGCAGCTTAGGTGGCGGCTATAATTCACCCCTCCACTTT. It specifies CASSLGGGYNSPLHF.